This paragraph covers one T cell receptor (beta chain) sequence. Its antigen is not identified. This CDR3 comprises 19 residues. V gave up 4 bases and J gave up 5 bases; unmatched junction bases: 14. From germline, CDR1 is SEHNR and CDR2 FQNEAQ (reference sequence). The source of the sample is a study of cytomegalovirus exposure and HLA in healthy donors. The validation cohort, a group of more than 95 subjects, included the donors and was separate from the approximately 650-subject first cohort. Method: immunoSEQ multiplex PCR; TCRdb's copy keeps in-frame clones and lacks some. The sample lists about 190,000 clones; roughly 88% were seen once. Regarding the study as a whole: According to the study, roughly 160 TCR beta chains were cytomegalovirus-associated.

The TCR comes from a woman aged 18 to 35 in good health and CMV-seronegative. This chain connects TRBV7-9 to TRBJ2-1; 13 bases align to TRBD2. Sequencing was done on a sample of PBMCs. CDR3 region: CASSSLPGLAGSSDNEQFF. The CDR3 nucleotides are TGTGCCAGCAGCTCCTTACCGGGACTAGCGGGAAGTTCGGACAATGAGCAGTTCTTC.